A single sample is the source of the 11 T cell receptor beta chains below, sequenced in a study of T cell clonality in common variable immunodeficiency. Points from the study as a whole: Fewer deletions and N-nucleotide insertions were reportedly seen in common variable immunodeficiency TCR beta sequences.

These receptors' targets are unknown. The table came from immunoSEQ multiplex PCR; TCRdb's copy has only in-frame clones and leaves some out. The sample shows tens of thousands of clones, no singletons; the ten largest hold around 2%. Sequencing used peripheral blood mononuclear cells. The receptors were gathered from a human donor with common variable immunodeficiency.

At least ten counts were recorded for this clone. The CDR3 goes on 3 residues after the read ends, and that part is filled in from the germline J gene. The J gene is TRBJ2-5, the V gene TRBV4-2; 8 bases are shared with TRBD1. The germline CDR1 and CDR2 sequences are LGHNA and YNFKEQ. Trimming took 1 base from V and 1 from J; bases not matched to a gene: 5. The CDR3 extends over 16 amino acids. This CDR3 reads CASSQADRGPQETQYF. The sequenced part of the CDR3 DNA is TGTGCCAGCAGCCAAGCCGACAGGGGCCCCCAAGAGACC.

This clone was observed at least ten times. From the germline J gene comes the end of the CDR3, since the read stops 3 residues before it. The chain employs TRBV7-2 and TRBJ2-2; a weak D match, TRBD2 (6 bases). Germline assignment: CDR1 SGHTA and CDR2 FQGNSA. V was clipped by 3 bases and J by 5 bases, with 13 bases between them. The CDR3 totals 15 residues. Partial CDR3 DNA: TGTGCCAGCAGCTTGGGTGGCGGGGAAACCGGGGAG. Translating gives CASSLGGGETGE. The complete CDR3 reads CASSLGGGETGELFF.

This clone was counted many times. Read coverage stops 3 residues before the CDR3 terminus; the germline J gene supplies the remainder. The chain recombines TRBV10-3 with TRBJ2-7, with TRBD1 identical over 7 bases. V gave up 2 bases and J gave up 4 bases; unmatched junction bases: 5. The CDR3 has 14 residues. Germline CDR1 reads ENHRY; CDR2 reads SYGVKD. The CDR3 sequence is CAISEDRESYEQYF. Incomplete CDR3 DNA: TGTGCCATCAGTGAGGACAGGGAATCGTACGAG.

This clone has ten or more counts. The read halts 3 residues ahead of the CDR3 end, with the missing end drawn from the germline J gene. The V call is TRBV7-2, the J call TRBJ2-2; 10 bases align to TRBD2. CDR1 is SGHTA, CDR2 FQGNSA, per germline. V was pared by 6 bases and J by 2 bases, with 3 bases of the junction left unmatched. This CDR3 contains 15 residues. The CDR3 sequence: CASRSSGGNTGELFF. The DNA read from the CDR3 is TGTGCCAGCAGGTCTAGCGGGGGAAACACCGGGGAG.

The sample holds many counts of this clone. The read stops 3 residues short of the end of the CDR3; the missing end is completed from the germline J gene. This chain connects TRBV6-2 or TRBV6-3 to TRBJ2-3; 9 bases are shared with TRBD2. Germline V lookup: CDR1 MNHEY, CDR2 SVGEGT. Losses at the gene ends were 0 bases for V and 2 bases for J; bases not matched to a gene: 3. CDR3 size: 16 residues. CDR3 region: CASSYSTGLATDTQYF. CDR3 bases read: TGTGCCAGCAGTTACTCGACGGGACTAGCCACAGATACG.

This clone was seen at least ten times. The read stops 3 residues short of the end of the CDR3; the missing end is completed from the germline J gene. This sequence joins TRBV19 and TRBJ2-3; D remains ambiguous. Trimming cost V 4 bases and J 0 bases, with 14 bases left between them. The CDR3 totals 16 residues. CDR1 is LNHDA and CDR2 is SQIVND in the germline V gene (reference sequence). CDR3: CASSTGVGPSTDTQYF. CDR3 DNA (partial): TGTGCCAGTAGTACCGGAGTAGGGCCTAGCACAGATACG.

This clone was detected many times. The read terminates 3 residues ahead of where the CDR3 ends, so the germline J gene completes it. The V and J genes are TRBV18 and TRBJ1-4; D gene uncertain. Germline V lookup: CDR1 KGHSH, CDR2 LQKENI. Trimming stripped 4 bases from V and 4 bases from J, with 7 bases between. This CDR3 spans 13 amino acids. CDR3 loop: CASSQNNNEKLFF. CDR3 DNA, as far as it was read: TGTGCCAGCTCACAAAACAATAATGAAAAA.

This clone was counted ten times or more. The read terminates 3 residues ahead of where the CDR3 ends, so the germline J gene completes it. The chain is built from TRBV11-2 and TRBJ2-7; tentative D call: TRBD2 (6 bases). The CDR3 totals 13 residues. Trimming took off 3 bases at V and 4 bases at J, with 10 bases between the two ends. Germline CDR1 is SGHAT and CDR2 is FQNNGV. The CDR3 loop is CASSLGGPYEQYF. CDR3 DNA, as far as it was read: TGTGCCAGCAGCTTGGGGGGTCCTTACGAG.

This clone was observed at least ten times. The read finishes 3 residues shy of the CDR3 end, and the germline J gene is used to complete it. This chain links TRBV29-1 with TRBJ1-2; D may be TRBD1 (5 bases). Trimming removed 7 bases from V and 0 bases from J, with 21 bases in between. Germline assignment: CDR1 SQVTM and CDR2 ANQGSEA. This CDR3 region has 16 residues. This CDR3 is CSALVRGLSPNYGYTF. CDR3 DNA (partial): TGCAGCGCTCTCGTAAGGGGCCTATCGCCTAACTATGGC.

The table lists this clone with many counts. The CDR3 is cut off 3 residues early in the read; its end comes from the germline J gene. V gene TRBV30 combines with J gene TRBJ1-5; TRBD1 matches at 7 bases. The V gene's germline CDR1 is GTSNPN and CDR2 SVGIG (reference sequence). This CDR3 comprises 15 residues. The trim removed 2 bases at V and 2 bases at J, leaving 6 bases unmatched. The sequenced part of the CDR3 DNA is TGTGCCTGGAGTACAGACAGGGCTGGCAATCAGCCC. This translates into CAWSTDRAGNQP. Given in full, the CDR3 is CAWSTDRAGNQPQHF.

In its sample, this clone was seen a few times. CDR3 loop: CASRTHEWPQHF. The DNA read from the CDR3 is TGTGCCAGCAGAACACACGAGTGGCCC. This rearrangement joins TRBV6-2 or TRBV6-3 to TRBJ1-5; D call uncertain. The read comes to an end 3 residues before the CDR3 does, leaving the germline J gene to fill in the end. The CDR3 has 12 residues. V lost 6 bases and J lost 9, with 12 bases in between. The germline V gene has CDR1 MNHEY and CDR2 SVGEGT.